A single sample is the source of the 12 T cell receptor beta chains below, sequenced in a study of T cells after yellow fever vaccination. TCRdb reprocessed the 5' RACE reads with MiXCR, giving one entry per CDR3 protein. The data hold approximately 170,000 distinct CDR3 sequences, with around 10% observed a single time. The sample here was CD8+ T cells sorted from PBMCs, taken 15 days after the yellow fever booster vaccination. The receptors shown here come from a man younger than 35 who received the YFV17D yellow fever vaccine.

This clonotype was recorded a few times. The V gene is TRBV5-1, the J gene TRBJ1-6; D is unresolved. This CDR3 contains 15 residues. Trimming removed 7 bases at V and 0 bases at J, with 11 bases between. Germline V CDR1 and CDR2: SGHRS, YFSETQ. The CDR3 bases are TGCGCCAGCCGGGATGGGAGCTCCTATAATTCACCCCTCCACTTT. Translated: CASRDGSSYNSPLHF.

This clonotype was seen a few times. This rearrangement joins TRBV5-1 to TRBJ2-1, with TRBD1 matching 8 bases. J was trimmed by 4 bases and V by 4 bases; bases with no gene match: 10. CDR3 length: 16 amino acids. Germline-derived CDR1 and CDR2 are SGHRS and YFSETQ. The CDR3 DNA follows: TGCGCCAGCAGCCCCCCGACAGGGGCGGGGTACAATGAGCAGTTCTTC. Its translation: CASSPPTGAGYNEQFF.

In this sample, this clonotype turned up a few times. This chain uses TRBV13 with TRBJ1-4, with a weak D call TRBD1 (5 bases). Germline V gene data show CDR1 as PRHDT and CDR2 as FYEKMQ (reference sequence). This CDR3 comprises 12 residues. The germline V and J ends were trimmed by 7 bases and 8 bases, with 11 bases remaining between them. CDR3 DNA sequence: TGTGCCAGCACGACCTCAGGGGAAAAACTGTTTTTT. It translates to CASTTSGEKLFF.

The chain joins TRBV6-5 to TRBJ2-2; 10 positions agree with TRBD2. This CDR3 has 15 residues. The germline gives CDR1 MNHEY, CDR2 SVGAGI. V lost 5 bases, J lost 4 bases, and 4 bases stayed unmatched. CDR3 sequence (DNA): TGTGCCAGCAGTCTCACTAGCGGGGCCACCGGGGAGCTGTTTTTT. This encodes CASSLTSGATGELFF.

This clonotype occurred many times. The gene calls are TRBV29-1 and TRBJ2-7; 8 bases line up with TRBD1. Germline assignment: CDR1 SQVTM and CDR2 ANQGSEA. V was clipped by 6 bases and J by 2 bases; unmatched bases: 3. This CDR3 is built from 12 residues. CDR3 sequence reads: CSVSQGAYEQYF. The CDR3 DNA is TGCAGCGTGTCACAGGGGGCCTACGAGCAGTACTTC.

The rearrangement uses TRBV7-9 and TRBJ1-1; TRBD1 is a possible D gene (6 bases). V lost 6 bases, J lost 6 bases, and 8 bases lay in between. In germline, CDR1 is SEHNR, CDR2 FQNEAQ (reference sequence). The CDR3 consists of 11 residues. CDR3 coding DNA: TGTGCCAGCAGAAGGGGGTCTGAAGCTTTCTTT. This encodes CASRRGSEAFF.

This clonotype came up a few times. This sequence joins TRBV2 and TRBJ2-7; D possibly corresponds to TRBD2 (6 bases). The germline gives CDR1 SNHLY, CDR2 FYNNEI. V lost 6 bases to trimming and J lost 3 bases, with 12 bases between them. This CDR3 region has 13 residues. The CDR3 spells CASRAGFSYEQYV. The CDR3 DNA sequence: TGTGCCAGCAGGGCGGGGTTTAGCTACGAGCAGTACGTC.

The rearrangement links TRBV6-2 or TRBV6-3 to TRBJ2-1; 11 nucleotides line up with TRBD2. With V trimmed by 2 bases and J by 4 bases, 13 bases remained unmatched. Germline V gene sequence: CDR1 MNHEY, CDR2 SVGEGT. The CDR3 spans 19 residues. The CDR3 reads CASSYRVSSGGSIYNEQFF. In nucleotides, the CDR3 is TGTGCCAGCAGTTACCGGGTCTCTAGCGGGGGGTCCATTTACAATGAGCAGTTCTTC.

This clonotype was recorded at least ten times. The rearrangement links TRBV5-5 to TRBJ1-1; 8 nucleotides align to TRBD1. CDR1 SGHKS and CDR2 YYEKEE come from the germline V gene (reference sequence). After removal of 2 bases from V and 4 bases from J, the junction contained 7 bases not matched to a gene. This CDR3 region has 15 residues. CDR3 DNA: TGTGCCAGCAGCTTCTGGGGACAGGCGGGCACTGAAGCTTTCTTT. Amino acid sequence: CASSFWGQAGTEAFF.

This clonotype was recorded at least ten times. CDR3 amino acids: CASSYVFGTGELFF. The CDR3 nucleotides read TGTGCCAGCAGTTACGTGTTTGGCACCGGGGAGCTGTTTTTT. This chain joins TRBV6-2 or TRBV6-3 and TRBJ2-2; D is unresolved. Germline V gives CDR1 MNHEY, CDR2 SVGEGT. The CDR3 is made up of 14 amino acids. Trimming took 2 bases from V and 4 from J, leaving 8 bases between them.

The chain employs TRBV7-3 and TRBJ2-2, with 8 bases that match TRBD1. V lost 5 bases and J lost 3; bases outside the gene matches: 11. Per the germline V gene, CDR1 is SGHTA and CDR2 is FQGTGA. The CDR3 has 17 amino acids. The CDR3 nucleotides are TGTGCCAGCAGCAACCACAACTACAGGGGGGACACCGGGGAGCTGTTTTTT. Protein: CASSNHNYRGDTGELFF. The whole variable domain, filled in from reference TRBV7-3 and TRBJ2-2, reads GAGVSQTPSNKVTEKGKYVELRCDPISGHTALYWYRQSLGQGPEFLIYFQGTGAADDSGLPNDRFFAVRPEGSVSTLKIQRTERGDSAVYLCASSNHNYRGDTGELFFGEGSRLTVL.

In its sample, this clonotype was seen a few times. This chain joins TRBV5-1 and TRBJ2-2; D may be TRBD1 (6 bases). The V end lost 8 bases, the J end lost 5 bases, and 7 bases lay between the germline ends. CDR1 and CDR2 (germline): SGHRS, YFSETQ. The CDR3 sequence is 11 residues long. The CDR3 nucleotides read TGCGCCAGAACAGGGACCGGGGAGCTGTTTTTT. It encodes CARTGTGELFF.